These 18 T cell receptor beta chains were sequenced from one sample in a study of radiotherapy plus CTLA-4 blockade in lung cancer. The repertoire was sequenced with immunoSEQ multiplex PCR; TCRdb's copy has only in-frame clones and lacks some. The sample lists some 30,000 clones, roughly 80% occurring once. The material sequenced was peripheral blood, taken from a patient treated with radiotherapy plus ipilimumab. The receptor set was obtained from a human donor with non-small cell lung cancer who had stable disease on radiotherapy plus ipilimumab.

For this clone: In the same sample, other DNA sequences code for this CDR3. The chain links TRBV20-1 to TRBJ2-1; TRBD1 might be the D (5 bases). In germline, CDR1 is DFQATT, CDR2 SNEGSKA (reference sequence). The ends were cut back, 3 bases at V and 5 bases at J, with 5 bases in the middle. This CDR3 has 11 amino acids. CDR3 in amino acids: CSARGHNEQFF. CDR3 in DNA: TGCAGTGCTAGGGGGCACAATGAGCAGTTCTTC.

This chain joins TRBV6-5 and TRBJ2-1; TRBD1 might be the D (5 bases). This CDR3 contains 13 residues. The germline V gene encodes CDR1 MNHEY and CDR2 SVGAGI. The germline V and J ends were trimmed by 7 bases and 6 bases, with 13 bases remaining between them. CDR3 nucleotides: TGTGCCAGCATCAAGGACAACTCCAATGAGCAGTTCTTC. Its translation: CASIKDNSNEQFF.

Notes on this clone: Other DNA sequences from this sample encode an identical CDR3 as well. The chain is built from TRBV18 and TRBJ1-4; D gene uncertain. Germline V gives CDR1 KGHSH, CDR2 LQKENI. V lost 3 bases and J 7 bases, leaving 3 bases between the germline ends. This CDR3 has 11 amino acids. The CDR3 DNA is TGTGCCAGCTCACCGGGTGAAAAACTGTTTTTT. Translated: CASSPGEKLFF.

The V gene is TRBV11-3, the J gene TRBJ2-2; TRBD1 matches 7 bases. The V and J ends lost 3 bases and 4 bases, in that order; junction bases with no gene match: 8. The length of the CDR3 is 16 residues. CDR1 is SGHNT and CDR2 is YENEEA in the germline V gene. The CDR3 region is CASSLTGTAITGELFF. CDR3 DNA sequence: TGTGCCAGCAGCTTGACCGGGACAGCTATCACCGGGGAGCTGTTTTTT.

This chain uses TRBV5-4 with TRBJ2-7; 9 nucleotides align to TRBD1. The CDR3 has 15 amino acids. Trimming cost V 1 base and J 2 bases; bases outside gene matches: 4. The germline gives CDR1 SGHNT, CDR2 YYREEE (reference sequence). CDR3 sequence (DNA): TGTGCCAGCAGCTTGACAGGGGGCTTCCCCTACGAGCAGTACGTC. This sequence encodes CASSLTGGFPYEQYV.

The CDR3 DNA sequence: TGTGCCAGCAGACGGAGTTTGGGGGACTATGGCTACACCTTC. Its translation is CASRRSLGDYGYTF. The chain recombines TRBV6-5 with TRBJ1-2; maybe TRBD1 (5 bases). In germline, CDR1 is MNHEY, CDR2 SVGAGI. The length of the CDR3 is 14 residues. V was shortened by 6 bases and J by 3 bases, with 14 bases between the two germline ends.

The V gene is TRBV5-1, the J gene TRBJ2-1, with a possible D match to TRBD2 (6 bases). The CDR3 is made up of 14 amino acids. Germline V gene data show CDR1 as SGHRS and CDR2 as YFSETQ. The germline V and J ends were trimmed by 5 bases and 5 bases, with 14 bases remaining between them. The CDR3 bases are TGCGCCAGCAGAGGAGGGACGGAAAACAATGAGCAGTTCTTC. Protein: CASRGGTENNEQFF. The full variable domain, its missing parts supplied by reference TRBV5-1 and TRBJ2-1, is KAGVTQTPRYLIKTRGQQVTLSCSPISGHRSVSWYQQTPGQGLQFLFEYFSETQRNKGNFPGRFSGRQFSNSRSEMNVSTLELGDSALYLCASRGGTENNEQFFGPGTRLTVL.

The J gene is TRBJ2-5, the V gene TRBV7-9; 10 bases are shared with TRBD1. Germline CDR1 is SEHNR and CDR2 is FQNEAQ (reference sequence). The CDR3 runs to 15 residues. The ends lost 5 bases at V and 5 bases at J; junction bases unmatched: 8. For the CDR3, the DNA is TGTGCCAGCAGCACCGAGACAGGGGGCTATGAGACCCAGTACTTC. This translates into CASSTETGGYETQYF.

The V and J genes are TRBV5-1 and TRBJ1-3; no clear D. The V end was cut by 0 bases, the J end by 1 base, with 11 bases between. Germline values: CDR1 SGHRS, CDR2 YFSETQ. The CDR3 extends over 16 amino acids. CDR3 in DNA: TGCGCCAGCAGCTTGGTCCCAGCCGATTCTGGAAACACCATATATTTT. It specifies CASSLVPADSGNTIYF.

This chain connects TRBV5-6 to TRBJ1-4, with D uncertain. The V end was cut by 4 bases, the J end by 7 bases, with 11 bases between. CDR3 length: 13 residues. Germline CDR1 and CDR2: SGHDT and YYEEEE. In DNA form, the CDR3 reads TGTGCCAGCAGCCTCTGGAATGGTGAAAAACTGTTTTTT. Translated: CASSLWNGEKLFF.

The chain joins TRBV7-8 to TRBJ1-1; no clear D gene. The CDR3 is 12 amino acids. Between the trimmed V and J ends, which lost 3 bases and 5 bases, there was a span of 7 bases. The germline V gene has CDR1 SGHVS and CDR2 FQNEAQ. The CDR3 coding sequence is TGTGCCAGCAGCTTTGAAGGGACTGAAGCTTTCTTT. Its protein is CASSFEGTEAFF. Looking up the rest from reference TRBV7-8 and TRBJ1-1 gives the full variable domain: GAGVSQSPRYKVAKRGQDVALRCDPISGHVSLFWYQQALGQGPEFLTYFQNEAQLDKSGLPSDRFFAERPEGSVSTLKIQRTQQEDSAVYLCASSFEGTEAFFGQGTRLTVV.

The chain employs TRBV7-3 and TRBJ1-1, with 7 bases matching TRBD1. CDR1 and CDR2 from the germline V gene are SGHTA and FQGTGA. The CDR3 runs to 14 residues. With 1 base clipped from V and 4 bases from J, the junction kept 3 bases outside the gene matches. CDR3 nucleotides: TGTGCCAGCAGCTTAATGACAGGGCCCACTGAAGCTTTCTTT. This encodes CASSLMTGPTEAFF.

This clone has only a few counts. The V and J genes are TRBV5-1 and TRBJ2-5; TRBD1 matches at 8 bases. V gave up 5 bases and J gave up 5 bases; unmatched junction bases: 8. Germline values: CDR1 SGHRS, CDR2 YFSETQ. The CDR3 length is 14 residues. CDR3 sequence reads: CASRNRGQGETQYF. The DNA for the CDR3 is TGCGCCAGCAGGAATCGCGGACAGGGCGAGACCCAGTACTTC.

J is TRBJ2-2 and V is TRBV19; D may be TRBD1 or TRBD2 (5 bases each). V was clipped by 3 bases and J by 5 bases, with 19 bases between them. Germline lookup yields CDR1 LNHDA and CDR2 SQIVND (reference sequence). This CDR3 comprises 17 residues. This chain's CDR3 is CASSIRSAGRETGELFF. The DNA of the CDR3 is TGTGCCAGTAGTATCAGGTCTGCAGGGAGAGAGACCGGGGAGCTGTTTTTT. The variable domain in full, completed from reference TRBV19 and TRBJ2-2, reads DGGITQSPKYLFRKEGQNVTLSCEQNLNHDAMYWYRQDPGQGLRLIYYSQIVNDFQKGDIAEGYSVSREKKESFPLTVTSAQKNPTAFYLCASSIRSAGRETGELFFGEGSRLTVL.

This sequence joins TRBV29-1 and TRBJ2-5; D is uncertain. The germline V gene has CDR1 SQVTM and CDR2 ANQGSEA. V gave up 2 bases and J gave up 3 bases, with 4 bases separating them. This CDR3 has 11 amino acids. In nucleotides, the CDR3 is TGCAGCGTTGAACCGGAAGAGACCCAGTACTTC. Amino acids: CSVEPEETQYF.

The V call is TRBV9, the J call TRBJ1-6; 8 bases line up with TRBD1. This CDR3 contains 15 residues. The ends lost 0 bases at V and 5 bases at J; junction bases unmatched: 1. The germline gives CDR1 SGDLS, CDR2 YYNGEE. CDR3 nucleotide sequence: TGTGCCAGCAGCGTAGGGGACAGGAATAATTCACCCCTCCACTTT. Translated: CASSVGDRNNSPLHF.

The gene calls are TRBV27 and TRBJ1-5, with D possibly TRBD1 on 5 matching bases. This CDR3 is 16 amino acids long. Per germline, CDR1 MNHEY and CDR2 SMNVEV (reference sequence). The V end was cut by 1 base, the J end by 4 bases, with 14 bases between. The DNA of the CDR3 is TGTGCCAGCAGTTTATTAGGAGGGACGGGTAATCAGCCCCAGCATTTT. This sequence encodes CASSLLGGTGNQPQHF.

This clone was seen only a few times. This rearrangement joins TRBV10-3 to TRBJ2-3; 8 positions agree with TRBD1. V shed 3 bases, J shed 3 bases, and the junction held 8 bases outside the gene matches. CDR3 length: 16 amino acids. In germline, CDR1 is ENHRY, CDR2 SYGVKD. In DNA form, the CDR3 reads TGTGCCATCAGTGATGTGGTAACAGGGGGAACAGATACGCAGTATTTT. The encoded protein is CAISDVVTGGTDTQYF.